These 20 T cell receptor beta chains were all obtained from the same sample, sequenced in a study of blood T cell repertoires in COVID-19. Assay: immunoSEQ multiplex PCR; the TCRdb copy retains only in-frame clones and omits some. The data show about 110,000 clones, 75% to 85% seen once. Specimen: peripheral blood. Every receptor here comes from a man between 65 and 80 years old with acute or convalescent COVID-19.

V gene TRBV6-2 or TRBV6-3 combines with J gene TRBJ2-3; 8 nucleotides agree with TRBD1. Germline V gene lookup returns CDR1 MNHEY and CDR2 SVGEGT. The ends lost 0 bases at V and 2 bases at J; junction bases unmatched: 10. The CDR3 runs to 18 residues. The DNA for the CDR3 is TGTGCCAGCAGTTACTCCTCCTCCGGGACAGGTCCCACAGATACGCAGTATTTT. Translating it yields CASSYSSSGTGPTDTQYF.

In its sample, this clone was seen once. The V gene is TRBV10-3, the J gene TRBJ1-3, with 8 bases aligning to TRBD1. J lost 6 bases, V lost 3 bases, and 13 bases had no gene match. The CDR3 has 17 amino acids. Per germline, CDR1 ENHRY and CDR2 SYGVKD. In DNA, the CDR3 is TGTGCCATCAGTGACCCATCGCTTGCAGGGGGCTTAAACACCATATATTTT. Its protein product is CAISDPSLAGGLNTIYF.

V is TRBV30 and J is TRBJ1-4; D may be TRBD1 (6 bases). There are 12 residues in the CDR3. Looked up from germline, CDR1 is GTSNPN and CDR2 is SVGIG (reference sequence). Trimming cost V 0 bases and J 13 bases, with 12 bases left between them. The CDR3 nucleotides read TGTGCCTGGAGTGTAAAGGGGGTGATACTGTTTTTT. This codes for CAWSVKGVILFF.

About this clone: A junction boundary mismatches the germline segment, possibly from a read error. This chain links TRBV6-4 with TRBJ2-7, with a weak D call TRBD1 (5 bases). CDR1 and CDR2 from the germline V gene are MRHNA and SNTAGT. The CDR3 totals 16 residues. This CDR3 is CASIDSTAKGPRKQYF. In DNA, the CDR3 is TGTGCCAGCATTGACTCGACAGCTAAGGGTCCCCGTAAGCAGTACTTC.

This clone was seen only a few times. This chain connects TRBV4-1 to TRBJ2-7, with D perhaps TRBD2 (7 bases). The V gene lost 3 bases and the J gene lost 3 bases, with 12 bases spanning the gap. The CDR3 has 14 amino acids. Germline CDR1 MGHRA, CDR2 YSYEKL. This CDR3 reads CASSHGGASYEQYF. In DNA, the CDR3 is TGCGCCAGCAGCCATGGGGGGGCTAGCTACGAGCAGTACTTC.

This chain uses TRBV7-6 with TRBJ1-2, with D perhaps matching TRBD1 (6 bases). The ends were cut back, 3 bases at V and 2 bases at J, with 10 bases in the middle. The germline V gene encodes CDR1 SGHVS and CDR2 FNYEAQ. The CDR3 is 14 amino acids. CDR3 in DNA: TGTGCCAGCAGCTTTCAACAGGGCAACTATGGCTACACCTTC. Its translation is CASSFQQGNYGYTF.

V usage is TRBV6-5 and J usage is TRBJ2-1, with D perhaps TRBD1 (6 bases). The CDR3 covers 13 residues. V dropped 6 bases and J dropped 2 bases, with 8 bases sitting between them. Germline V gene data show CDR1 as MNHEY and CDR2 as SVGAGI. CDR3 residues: CASSEGAYNEQFF. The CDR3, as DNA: TGTGCCAGCAGCGAGGGGGCCTACAATGAGCAGTTCTTC.

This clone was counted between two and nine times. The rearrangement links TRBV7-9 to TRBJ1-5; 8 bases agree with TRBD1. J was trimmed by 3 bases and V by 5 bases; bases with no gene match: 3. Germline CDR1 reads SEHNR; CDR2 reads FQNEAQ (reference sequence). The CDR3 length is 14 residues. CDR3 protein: CASSGTGLNQPQHF. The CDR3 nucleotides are TGTGCCAGCAGCGGGACAGGCCTCAATCAGCCCCAGCATTTT. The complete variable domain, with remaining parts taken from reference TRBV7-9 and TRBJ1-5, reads DTGVSQNPRHKITKRGQNVTFRCDPISEHNRLYWYRQTLGQGPEFLTYFQNEAQLEKSRLLSDRFSAERPKGSFSTLEIQRTEQGDSAMYLCASSGTGLNQPQHFGDGTRLSIL.

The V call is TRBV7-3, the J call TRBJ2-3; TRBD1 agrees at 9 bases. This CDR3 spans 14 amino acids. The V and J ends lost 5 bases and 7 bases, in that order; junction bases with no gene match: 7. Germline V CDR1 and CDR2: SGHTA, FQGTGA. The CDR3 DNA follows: TGTGCCAGCAGCACAACAGGGGGCGAAAATACGCAGTATTTT. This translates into CASSTTGGENTQYF.

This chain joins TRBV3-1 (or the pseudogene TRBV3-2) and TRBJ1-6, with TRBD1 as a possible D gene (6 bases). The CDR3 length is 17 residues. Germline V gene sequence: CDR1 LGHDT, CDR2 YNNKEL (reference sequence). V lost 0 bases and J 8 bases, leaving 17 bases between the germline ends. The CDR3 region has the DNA TGTGCCAGCAGCCAAGATGTGGGACGGGGGGCGGATTCACCCCTCCACTTT. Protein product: CASSQDVGRGADSPLHF.

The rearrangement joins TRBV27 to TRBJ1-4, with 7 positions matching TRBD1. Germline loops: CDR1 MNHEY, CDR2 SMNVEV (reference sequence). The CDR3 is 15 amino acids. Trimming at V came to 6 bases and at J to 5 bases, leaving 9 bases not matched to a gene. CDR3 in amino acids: CASREGTDENEKLFF. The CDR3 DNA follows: TGTGCCAGCAGGGAGGGGACAGATGAGAATGAAAAACTGTTTTTT.

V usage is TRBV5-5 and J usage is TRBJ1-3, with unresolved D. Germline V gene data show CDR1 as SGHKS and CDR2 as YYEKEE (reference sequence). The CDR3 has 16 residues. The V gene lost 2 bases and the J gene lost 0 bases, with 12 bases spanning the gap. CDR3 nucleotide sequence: TGTGCCAGCAGCTTCGAGGGCACGAGCTCTGGAAACACCATATATTTT. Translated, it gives CASSFEGTSSGNTIYF.

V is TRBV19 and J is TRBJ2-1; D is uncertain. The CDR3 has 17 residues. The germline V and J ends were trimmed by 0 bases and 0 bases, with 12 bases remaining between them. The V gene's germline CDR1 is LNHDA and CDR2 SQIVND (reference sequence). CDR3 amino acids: CASSIDGYPSSYNEQFF. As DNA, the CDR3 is TGTGCCAGTAGTATAGACGGGTATCCCAGCTCCTACAATGAGCAGTTCTTC.

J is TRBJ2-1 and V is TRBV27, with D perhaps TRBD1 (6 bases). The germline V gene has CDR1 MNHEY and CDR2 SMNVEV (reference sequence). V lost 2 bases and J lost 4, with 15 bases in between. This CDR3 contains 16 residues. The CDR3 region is CASSLQGPLGYNEQFF. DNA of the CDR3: TGTGCCAGCAGTTTACAGGGGCCGCTCGGATACAATGAGCAGTTCTTC.

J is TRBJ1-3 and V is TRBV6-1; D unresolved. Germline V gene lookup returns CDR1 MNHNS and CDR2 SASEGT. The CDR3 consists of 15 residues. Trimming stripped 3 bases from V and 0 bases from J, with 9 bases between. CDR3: CASSDRSSSGNTIYF. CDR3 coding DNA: TGTGCCAGCAGTGACCGGTCAAGCTCTGGAAACACCATATATTTT.

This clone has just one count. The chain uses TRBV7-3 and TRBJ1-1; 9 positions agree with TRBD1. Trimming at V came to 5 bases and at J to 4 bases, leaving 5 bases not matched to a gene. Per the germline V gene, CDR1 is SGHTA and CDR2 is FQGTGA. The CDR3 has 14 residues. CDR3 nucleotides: TGTGCCAGCAGCCGGACAGGGGTTGGCACTGAAGCTTTCTTT. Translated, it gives CASSRTGVGTEAFF.

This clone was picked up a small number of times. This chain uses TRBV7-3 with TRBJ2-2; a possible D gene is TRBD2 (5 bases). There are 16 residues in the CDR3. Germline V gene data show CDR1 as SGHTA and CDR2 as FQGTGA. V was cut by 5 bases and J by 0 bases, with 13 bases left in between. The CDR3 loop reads CASSPPGLSNTGELFF. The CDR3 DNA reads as TGTGCCAGCAGCCCCCCCGGACTCTCGAACACCGGGGAGCTGTTTTTT.

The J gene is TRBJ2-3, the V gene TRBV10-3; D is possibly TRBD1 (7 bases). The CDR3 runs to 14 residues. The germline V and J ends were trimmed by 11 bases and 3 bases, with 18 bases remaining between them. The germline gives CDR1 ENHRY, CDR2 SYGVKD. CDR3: CAATSGGLTDTQYF. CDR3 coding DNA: TGTGCCGCAACATCAGGGGGACTGACAGATACGCAGTATTTT.

This chain's CDR3 is CASSDMVSNQPQHF. CDR3 nucleotides: TGTGCCAGCAGTGACATGGTTAGCAATCAGCCCCAGCATTTT. V is TRBV6-6 and J is TRBJ1-5; D remains ambiguous. V lost 5 bases to trimming and J lost 0 bases, with 8 bases between them. CDR1 is MNHNY, CDR2 SVGAGI, per germline (reference sequence). This CDR3 has 14 residues.

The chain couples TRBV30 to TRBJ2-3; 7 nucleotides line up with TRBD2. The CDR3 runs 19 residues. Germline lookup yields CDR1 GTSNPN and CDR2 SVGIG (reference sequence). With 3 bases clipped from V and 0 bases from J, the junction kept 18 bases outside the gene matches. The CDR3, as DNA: TGTGCCTGGAGAAATGCCGGGGGGTTTACCACGACTAGCACAGATACGCAGTATTTT. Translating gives CAWRNAGGFTTTSTDTQYF.